This is a list of T cell receptor beta chains from one sample in a study of blood T cell repertoires in COVID-19. Profiling relied on immunoSEQ multiplex PCR, and the TCRdb table lists in-frame clones only, not all of them. Of fewer than 250,000 clones in the sample, about 85% were seen once. Sequencing was performed on peripheral blood. The receptors stem from a woman of 80 years or more with COVID-19, enrolled during active disease. CDR3s include the opening cysteine and the closing phenylalanine or tryptophan. D genes are given only for firm matches. Size values are once, few and many counts, or a class for expanded clones, and some rows have none.

j_gene: TRBJ1-6
v_gene: TRBV6-5
d_gene: TRBD1
abundance: NA
CDR3aa: CASSFEGANYNSPLHF

j_gene: TRBJ1-5
v_gene: TRBV27
d_gene: NA
abundance: NA
CDR3aa: CASSRGGANQPQHF

j_gene: TRBJ2-5
v_gene: TRBV6-5
d_gene: TRBD1
abundance: NA
CDR3aa: CASSTGQGYQETQYF

j_gene: TRBJ1-5
v_gene: TRBV28
d_gene: TRBD1
abundance: NA
CDR3aa: CASSGILDRGWNQPQHF

j_gene: TRBJ1-5
v_gene: TRBV7-8
d_gene: NA
abundance: once
CDR3aa: CASRPGSGFNQPQHF

j_gene: TRBJ1-2
v_gene: TRBV11-2
d_gene: TRBD1
abundance: once
CDR3aa: CASSLGDRERYGYTF

j_gene: TRBJ1-3
v_gene: TRBV23-1
d_gene: TRBD1
abundance: NA
CDR3aa: CASSPLPQGGRWSSGNTIYF

j_gene: TRBJ1-2
v_gene: TRBV10-3
d_gene: NA
abundance: NA
CDR3aa: CAISESAGKYYGYTF

j_gene: TRBJ2-2
v_gene: TRBV19
d_gene: TRBD2
abundance: once
CDR3aa: CASSRTSGGFVTGELFF

j_gene: TRBJ1-2
v_gene: TRBV15
d_gene: TRBD1
abundance: NA
CDR3aa: CATSGGQAHGYTF

j_gene: TRBJ2-3
v_gene: TRBV2
d_gene: NA
abundance: NA
CDR3aa: CASSVTRSTDTQYF

j_gene: TRBJ1-5
v_gene: TRBV30
d_gene: NA
abundance: NA
CDR3aa: CAWSGQVLNQPQHF

j_gene: TRBJ2-5
v_gene: TRBV7-2
d_gene: TRBD1
abundance: NA
CDR3aa: CASSLVTGGSIQETQYF

j_gene: TRBJ1-3
v_gene: TRBV9
d_gene: NA
abundance: NA
CDR3aa: CASRTAGNTIYF

j_gene: TRBJ1-1
v_gene: TRBV7-8
d_gene: NA
abundance: NA
CDR3aa: CASSYSPGDTEAFF

j_gene: TRBJ2-3
v_gene: TRBV20-1
d_gene: NA
abundance: NA
CDR3aa: CSASPEGVTQYF

j_gene: TRBJ2-1
v_gene: TRBV7-8
d_gene: TRBD1
abundance: few
CDR3aa: CASSQYPQTGISYNEQFF

j_gene: TRBJ1-2
v_gene: TRBV5-1
d_gene: NA
abundance: NA
CDR3aa: CASSLAGTAVRGYGYTF

j_gene: TRBJ2-2
v_gene: TRBV7-2
d_gene: TRBD2
abundance: NA
CDR3aa: CASSQRETGELFF

j_gene: TRBJ2-7
v_gene: TRBV6-5
d_gene: NA
abundance: NA
CDR3aa: CASSYGDTLSYEQYF

j_gene: TRBJ1-1
v_gene: TRBV29-1
d_gene: TRBD1
abundance: NA
CDR3aa: CSVENRGGNTEAFF

j_gene: TRBJ1-6
v_gene: TRBV2
d_gene: TRBD1
abundance: NA
CDR3aa: CASRPRDSRSPLHF

j_gene: TRBJ2-1
v_gene: TRBV5-1
d_gene: NA
abundance: NA
CDR3aa: CASSLGTGGVEQFF

j_gene: TRBJ1-2
v_gene: TRBV15
d_gene: TRBD1
abundance: NA
CDR3aa: CATSRDTTGQRNYGYTF

j_gene: TRBJ1-1
v_gene: TRBV19
d_gene: NA
abundance: NA
CDR3aa: CASGGSYTEAFF

j_gene: TRBJ2-2
v_gene: TRBV6-6
d_gene: TRBD2
abundance: NA
CDR3aa: CASSLAGGGTGELFF

j_gene: TRBJ1-1
v_gene: TRBV25-1
d_gene: NA
abundance: NA
CDR3aa: CASSETSLNTEAFF

j_gene: TRBJ1-2
v_gene: TRBV5-5
d_gene: TRBD1
abundance: NA
CDR3aa: CASSLQQGGGYTF

j_gene: TRBJ1-1
v_gene: TRBV30
d_gene: NA
abundance: NA
CDR3aa: CAGHARKNTEAFF

j_gene: TRBJ2-5
v_gene: TRBV5-1
d_gene: NA
abundance: NA
CDR3aa: CASRGTPQETQYF

j_gene: TRBJ2-1
v_gene: TRBV9
d_gene: NA
abundance: NA
CDR3aa: CASSVLEVSSYNEQFF

j_gene: TRBJ1-1
v_gene: TRBV28
d_gene: TRBD1
abundance: NA
CDR3aa: CASSDRGYTEAFF

j_gene: TRBJ1-4
v_gene: TRBV7-9
d_gene: NA
abundance: once
CDR3aa: CASSAPTGGANEKLFF

j_gene: TRBJ1-1
v_gene: TRBV21-1
d_gene: NA
abundance: once
CDR3aa: CASSIRTTPHGSMNTEAFF

j_gene: TRBJ1-1
v_gene: TRBV11-2
d_gene: NA
abundance: NA
CDR3aa: CASSLTGASAFF

j_gene: TRBJ2-3
v_gene: TRBV2
d_gene: TRBD2
abundance: NA
CDR3aa: CASSVAGGSPTDTQYF

j_gene: TRBJ1-6
v_gene: TRBV7-8
d_gene: NA
abundance: NA
CDR3aa: CASSTPTVSYNSPLHF

j_gene: TRBJ2-2
v_gene: TRBV5-1
d_gene: TRBD2
abundance: NA
CDR3aa: CASSWRTSGGNTGELFF

j_gene: TRBJ2-2
v_gene: TRBV10-3
d_gene: TRBD1
abundance: NA
CDR3aa: CAIRMDRGDTGELFF

j_gene: TRBJ1-6
v_gene: TRBV19
d_gene: NA
abundance: once
CDR3aa: CASSILGASLGFSPLHF

j_gene: TRBJ1-6
v_gene: TRBV6-5
d_gene: NA
abundance: NA
CDR3aa: CASSYSPRVNSPLHF

j_gene: TRBJ1-2
v_gene: TRBV28
d_gene: NA
abundance: NA
CDR3aa: CASSYYSQGVARGYTF

j_gene: TRBJ2-1
v_gene: TRBV14
d_gene: TRBD2
abundance: NA
CDR3aa: CASSPRAGVIKNEQFF

j_gene: TRBJ1-4
v_gene: TRBV6-1
d_gene: NA
abundance: NA
CDR3aa: CASNERGQGGEKLFF

j_gene: TRBJ2-3
v_gene: TRBV28
d_gene: TRBD1
abundance: NA
CDR3aa: CAVGDRLRLWNF

j_gene: TRBJ2-5
v_gene: TRBV2
d_gene: TRBD2
abundance: once
CDR3aa: CASSEGAVGGAQYF

j_gene: TRBJ2-2
v_gene: TRBV7-2
d_gene: TRBD2
abundance: NA
CDR3aa: CASSLHSGGLNTGELFF

j_gene: TRBJ2-7
v_gene: TRBV7-2
d_gene: NA
abundance: NA
CDR3aa: CASSGALTPYEQYF

j_gene: TRBJ2-2
v_gene: TRBV6-5
d_gene: NA
abundance: once
CDR3aa: CASSYPSGGELFF

j_gene: TRBJ2-5
v_gene: TRBV27
d_gene: TRBD2
abundance: NA
CDR3aa: CASSLTSGNQETQYF

j_gene: TRBJ1-1
v_gene: TRBV30
d_gene: TRBD1
abundance: NA
CDR3aa: CAWRKTGGFTEAFF

j_gene: TRBJ1-2
v_gene: TRBV20-1
d_gene: TRBD1
abundance: NA
CDR3aa: CSASRQGAKDYTF

j_gene: TRBJ1-3
v_gene: TRBV14
d_gene: TRBD1
abundance: NA
CDR3aa: CASSPRTGSTIYF

j_gene: TRBJ1-1
v_gene: TRBV5-1
d_gene: NA
abundance: NA
CDR3aa: CASSSSLTGRGTEAFF

j_gene: TRBJ1-1
v_gene: TRBV20-1
d_gene: NA
abundance: NA
CDR3aa: CSAKVSPEAFF